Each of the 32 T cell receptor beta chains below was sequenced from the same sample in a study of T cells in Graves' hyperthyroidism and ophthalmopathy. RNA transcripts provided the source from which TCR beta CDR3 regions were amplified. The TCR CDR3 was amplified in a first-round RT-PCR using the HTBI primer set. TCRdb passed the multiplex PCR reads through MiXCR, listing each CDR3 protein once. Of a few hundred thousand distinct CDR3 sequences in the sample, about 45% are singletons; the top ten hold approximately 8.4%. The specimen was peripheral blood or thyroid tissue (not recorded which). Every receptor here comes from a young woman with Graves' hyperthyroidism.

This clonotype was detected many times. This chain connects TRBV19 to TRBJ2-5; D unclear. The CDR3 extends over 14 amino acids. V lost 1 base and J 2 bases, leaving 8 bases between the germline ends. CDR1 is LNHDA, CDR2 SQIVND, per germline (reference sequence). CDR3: CASSIGPQQETQYF. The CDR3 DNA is TGTGCCAGTAGTATAGGTCCCCAGCAAGAGACCCAGTACTTC.

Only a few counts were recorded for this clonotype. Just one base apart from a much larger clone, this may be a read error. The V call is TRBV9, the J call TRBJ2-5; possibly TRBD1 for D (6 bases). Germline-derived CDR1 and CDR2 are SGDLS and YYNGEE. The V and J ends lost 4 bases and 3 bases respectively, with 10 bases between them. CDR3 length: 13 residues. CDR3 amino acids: CASSPHREETQYF. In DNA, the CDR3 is TGTGCCAGCAGCCCCCACAGGGAAGAGACCCAGTACTTC.

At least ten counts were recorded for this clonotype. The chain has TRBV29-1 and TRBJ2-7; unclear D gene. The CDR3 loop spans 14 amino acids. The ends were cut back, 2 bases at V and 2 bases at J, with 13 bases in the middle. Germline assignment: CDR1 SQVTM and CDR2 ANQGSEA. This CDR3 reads CSVENPASAYEQYF. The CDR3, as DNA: TGCAGCGTTGAAAATCCAGCATCCGCCTACGAGCAGTACTTC.

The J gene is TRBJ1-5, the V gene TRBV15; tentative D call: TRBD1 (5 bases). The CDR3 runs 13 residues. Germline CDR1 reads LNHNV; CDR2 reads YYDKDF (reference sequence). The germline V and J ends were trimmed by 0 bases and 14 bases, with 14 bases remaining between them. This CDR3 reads CATSRDQGTYEHF. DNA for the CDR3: TGTGCCACCAGCAGAGATCAGGGTACCTACGAGCATTTT.

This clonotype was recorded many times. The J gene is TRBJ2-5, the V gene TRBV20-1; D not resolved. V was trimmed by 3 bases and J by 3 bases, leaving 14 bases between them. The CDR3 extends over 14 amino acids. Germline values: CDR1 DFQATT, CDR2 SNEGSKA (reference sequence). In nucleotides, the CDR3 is TGCAGTGCTAGGCTAGGGAACGGCAAAGAGACCCAGTACTTC. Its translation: CSARLGNGKETQYF.

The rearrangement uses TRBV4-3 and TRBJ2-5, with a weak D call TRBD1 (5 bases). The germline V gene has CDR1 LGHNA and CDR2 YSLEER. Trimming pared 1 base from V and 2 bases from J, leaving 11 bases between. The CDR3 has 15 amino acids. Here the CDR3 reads CASSQVGHLQETQYF. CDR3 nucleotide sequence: TGCGCCAGCAGCCAAGTTGGACATTTGCAAGAGACCCAGTACTTC.

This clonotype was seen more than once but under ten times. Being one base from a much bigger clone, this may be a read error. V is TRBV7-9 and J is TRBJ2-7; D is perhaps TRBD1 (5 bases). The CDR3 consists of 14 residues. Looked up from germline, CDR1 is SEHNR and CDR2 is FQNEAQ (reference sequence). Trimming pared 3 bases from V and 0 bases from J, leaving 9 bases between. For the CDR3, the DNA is TGTGCCAGCAGCTTTGGCAGGGTCTCCTACGAGCAGTACTTC. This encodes CASSFGRVSYEQYF.

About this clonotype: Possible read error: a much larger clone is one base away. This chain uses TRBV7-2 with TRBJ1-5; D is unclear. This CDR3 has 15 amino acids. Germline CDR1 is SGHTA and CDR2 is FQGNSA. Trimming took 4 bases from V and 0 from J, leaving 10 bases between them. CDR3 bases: TGTGCCAGCAGCTCATCCGGCCTTAGCAATCAGCCCCAGCATTTT. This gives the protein CASSSSGLSNQPQHF.

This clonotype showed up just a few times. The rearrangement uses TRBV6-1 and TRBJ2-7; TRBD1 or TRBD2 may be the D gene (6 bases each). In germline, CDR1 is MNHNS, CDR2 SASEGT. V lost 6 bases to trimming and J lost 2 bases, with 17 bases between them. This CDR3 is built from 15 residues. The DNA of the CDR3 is TGTGCCAGCAGATCGAGGTGGGGGGACACCTACGAGCAGTACTTC. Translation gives CASRSRWGDTYEQYF.

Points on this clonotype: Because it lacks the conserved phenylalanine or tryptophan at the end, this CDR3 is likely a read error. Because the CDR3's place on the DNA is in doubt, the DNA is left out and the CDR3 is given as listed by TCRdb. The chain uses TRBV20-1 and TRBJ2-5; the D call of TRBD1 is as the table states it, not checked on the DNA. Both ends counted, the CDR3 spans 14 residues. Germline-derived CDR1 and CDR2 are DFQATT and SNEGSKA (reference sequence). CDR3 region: CSARGGRGRTALNT.

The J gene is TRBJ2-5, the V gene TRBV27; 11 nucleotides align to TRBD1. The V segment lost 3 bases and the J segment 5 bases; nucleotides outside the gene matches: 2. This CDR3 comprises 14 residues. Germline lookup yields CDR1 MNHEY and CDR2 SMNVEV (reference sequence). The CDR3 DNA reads TGTGCCAGCAGTTTCCGGGACAGGGGGGAGACCCAGTACTTC. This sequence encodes CASSFRDRGETQYF.

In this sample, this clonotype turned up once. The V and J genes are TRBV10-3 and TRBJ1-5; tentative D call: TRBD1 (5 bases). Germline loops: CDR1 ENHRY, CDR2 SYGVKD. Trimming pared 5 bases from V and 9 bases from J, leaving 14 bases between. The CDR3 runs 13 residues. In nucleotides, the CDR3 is TGTGCCATCAGTAAGGGGTCCGTATGGCCCCAGCATTTT. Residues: CAISKGSVWPQHF.

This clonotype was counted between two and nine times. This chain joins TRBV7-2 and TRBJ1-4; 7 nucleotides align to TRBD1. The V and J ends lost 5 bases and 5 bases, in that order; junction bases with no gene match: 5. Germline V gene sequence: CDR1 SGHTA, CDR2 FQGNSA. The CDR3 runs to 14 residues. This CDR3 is CASSGTGENEKLFF. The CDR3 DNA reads TGTGCCAGCAGCGGAACAGGGGAAAATGAAAAACTGTTTTTT.

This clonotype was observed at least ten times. CDR3 sequence (DNA): TGTGCCAGCAGCTTAGTCATCGGGGGGAGATGGACTGAAGCTTTCTTT. As protein: CASSLVIGGRWTEAFF. The chain uses TRBV7-2 and TRBJ1-1, with D perhaps TRBD1 (5 bases). The CDR3 covers 16 residues. V was shortened by 1 base and J by 5 bases, with 17 bases between the two germline ends. The germline V gene has CDR1 SGHTA and CDR2 FQGNSA.

The CDR3 DNA reads TGCAGCGTCCAGGGGTTGTATAATTCACCCCTCCACTTT. Its protein product is CSVQGLYNSPLHF. The V gene is TRBV29-1, the J gene TRBJ1-6, with TRBD1 as a possible D gene (6 bases). CDR3 size: 13 residues. Germline-derived CDR1 and CDR2 are SQVTM and ANQGSEA. Trimming took 6 bases from V and 4 from J, leaving 10 bases between them.

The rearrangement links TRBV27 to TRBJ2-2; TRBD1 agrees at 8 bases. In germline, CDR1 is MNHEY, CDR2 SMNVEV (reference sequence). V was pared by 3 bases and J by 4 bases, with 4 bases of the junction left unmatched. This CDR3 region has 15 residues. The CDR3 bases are TGTGCCAGCAGTTTTAGCAGGGGGCGCACCGGGGAGCTGTTTTTT. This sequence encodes CASSFSRGRTGELFF.

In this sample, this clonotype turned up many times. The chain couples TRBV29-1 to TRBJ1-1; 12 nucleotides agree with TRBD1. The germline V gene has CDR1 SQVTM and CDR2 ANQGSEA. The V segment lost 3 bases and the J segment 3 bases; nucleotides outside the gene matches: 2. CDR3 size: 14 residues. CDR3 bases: TGCAGCGTTGAGGGACAGGGGGCTGACACTGAAGCTTTCTTT. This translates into CSVEGQGADTEAFF.

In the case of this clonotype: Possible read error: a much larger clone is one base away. The CDR3 DNA sequence: TGCGCCAGCAGCCTTCTTAGCGGGAGGCACCAAGAGACCCAGTACTTC. It specifies CASSLLSGRHQETQYF. J is TRBJ2-5 and V is TRBV5-1; 10 nucleotides line up with TRBD2. Germline V gene data show CDR1 as SGHRS and CDR2 as YFSETQ. The CDR3 covers 16 residues. J lost 0 bases, V lost 4 bases, and 6 bases had no gene match.

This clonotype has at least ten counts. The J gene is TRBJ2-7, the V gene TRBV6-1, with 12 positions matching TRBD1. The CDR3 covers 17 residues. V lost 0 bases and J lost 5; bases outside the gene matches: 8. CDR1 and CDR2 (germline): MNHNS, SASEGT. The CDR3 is CASSEAGTGQGAHEQYF. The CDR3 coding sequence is TGTGCCAGCAGTGAAGCTGGGACGGGACAGGGGGCCCACGAGCAGTACTTC.

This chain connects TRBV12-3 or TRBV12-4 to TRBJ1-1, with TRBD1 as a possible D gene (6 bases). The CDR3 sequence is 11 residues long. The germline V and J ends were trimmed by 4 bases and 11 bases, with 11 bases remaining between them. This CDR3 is CASSSAGVAFF. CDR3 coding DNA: TGTGCCAGCAGTTCCGCAGGGGTGGCTTTCTTT.

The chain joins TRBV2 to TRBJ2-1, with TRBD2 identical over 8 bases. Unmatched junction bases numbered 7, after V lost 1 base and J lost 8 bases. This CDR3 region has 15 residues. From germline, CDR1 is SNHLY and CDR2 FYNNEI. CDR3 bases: TGTGCCAGCAGTGAAGGGACTAGCAGTGGCGATGAGCAGTTCTTC. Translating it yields CASSEGTSSGDEQFF.

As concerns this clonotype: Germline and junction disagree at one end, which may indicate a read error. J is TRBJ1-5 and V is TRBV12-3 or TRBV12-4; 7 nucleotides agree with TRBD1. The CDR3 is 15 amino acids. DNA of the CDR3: TGTGCCAGCAGTAGTGGCCCAGGGGGGACTCGGCCCCAGCACTTT. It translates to CASSSGPGGTRPQHF.

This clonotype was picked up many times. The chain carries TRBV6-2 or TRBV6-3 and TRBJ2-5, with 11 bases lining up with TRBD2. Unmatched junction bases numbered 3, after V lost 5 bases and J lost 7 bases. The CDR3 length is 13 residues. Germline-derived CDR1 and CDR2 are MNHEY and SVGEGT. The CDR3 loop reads CASSAGTSGTQYF. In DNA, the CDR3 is TGTGCCAGCAGTGCCGGGACTAGCGGGACCCAGTACTTC.

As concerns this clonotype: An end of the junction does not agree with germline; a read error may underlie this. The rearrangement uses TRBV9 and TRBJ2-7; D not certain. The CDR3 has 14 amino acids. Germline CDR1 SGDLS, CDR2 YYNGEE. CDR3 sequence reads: CASSVEDRVYGQYF. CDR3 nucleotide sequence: TGTGCCAGCAGCGTAGAGGATAGGGTTTACGGGCAGTACTTC.

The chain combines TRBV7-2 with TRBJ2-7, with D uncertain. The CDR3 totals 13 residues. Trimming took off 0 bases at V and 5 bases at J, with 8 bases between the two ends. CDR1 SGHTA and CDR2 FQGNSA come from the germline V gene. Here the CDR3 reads CASSLALGNEQYF. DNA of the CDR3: TGTGCCAGCAGCTTAGCTCTTGGAAACGAGCAGTACTTC.

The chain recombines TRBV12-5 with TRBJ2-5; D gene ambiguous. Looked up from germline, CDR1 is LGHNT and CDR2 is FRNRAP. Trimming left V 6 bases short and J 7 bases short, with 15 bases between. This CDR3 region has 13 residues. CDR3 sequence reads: CASGLRYPGTQYF. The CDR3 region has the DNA TGTGCTAGTGGGTTGCGGTACCCAGGGACCCAGTACTTC. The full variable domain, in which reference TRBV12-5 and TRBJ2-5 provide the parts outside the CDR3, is DARVTQTPRHKVTEMGQEVTMRCQPILGHNTVFWYRQTMMQGLELLAYFRNRAPLDDSGMPKDRFSAEMPDATLATLKIQPSEPRDSAVYFCASGLRYPGTQYFGPGTRLLVL.

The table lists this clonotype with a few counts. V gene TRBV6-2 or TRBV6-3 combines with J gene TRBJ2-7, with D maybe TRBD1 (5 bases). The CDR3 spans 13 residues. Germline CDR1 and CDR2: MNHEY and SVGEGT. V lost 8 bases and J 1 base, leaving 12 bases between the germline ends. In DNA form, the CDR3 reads TGTGCCAGCGGGGCGCCTGGATCCTACGAGCAGTACTTC. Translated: CASGAPGSYEQYF.

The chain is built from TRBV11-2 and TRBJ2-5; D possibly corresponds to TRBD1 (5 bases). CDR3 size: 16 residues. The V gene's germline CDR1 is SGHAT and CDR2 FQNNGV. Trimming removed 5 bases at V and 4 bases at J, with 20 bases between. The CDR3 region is CASSPPPGRVRETQYF. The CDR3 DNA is TGTGCCAGCAGCCCCCCCCCGGGCAGGGTGCGAGAGACCCAGTACTTC. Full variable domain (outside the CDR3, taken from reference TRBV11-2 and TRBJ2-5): EAGVAQSPRYKIIEKRQSVAFWCNPISGHATLYWYQQILGQGPKLLIQFQNNGVVDDSQLPKDRFSAERLKGVDSTLKIQPAKLEDSAVYLCASSPPPGRVRETQYFGPGTRLLVL.

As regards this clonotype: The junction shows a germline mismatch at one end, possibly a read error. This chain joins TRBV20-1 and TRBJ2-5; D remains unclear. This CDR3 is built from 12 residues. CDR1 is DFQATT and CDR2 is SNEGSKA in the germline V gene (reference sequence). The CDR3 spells CSARGGMEIQYF. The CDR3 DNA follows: TGCAGTGCTAGGGGTGGAATGGAGATCCAGTACTTC.

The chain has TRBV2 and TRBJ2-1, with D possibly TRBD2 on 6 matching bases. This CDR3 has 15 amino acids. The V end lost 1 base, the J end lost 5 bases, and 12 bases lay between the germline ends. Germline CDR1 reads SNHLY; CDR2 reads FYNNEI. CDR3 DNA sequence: TGTGCCAGCAGTGAAGGGGACTCGACCGACAATGAGCAGTTCTTC. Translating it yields CASSEGDSTDNEQFF.

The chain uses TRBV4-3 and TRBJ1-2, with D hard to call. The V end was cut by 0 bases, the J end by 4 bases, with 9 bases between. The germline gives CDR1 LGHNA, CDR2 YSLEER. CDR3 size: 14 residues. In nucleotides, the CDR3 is TGCGCCAGCAGCCAAGAGGCGGGAGTCTATGGCTACACCTTC. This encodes CASSQEAGVYGYTF.

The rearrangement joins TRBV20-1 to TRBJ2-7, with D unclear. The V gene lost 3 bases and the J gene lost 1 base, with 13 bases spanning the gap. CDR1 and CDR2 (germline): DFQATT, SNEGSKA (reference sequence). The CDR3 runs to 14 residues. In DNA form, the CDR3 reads TGCAGTGCTAGGAGGCTAGAGTTGTCCTACGAGCAGTACTTC. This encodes CSARRLELSYEQYF.